A single sample is the source of the 19 T cell receptor beta chains below, sequenced in a study of response to subunit inactivated influenza vaccine (dated 2018 in TCRdb). Libraries were built with RT-PCR. Instrument on record: Illumina HiSeq 2500. TCRdb reanalyzed the raw reads on its own, using fastp at Q25 for trimming and MiXCR for clone calling, and kept in-frame beta chains. One record per CDR3 amino acid sequence lists the most common genes and DNA. This sample is represented by some 600,000 distinct CDR3 sequences; 14% of them were singletons. 7.5% to 8% of the sample comes from the top ten. This specimen was PBMCs from blood, taken around 15 days before vaccination. Receptors originate from a man between 50 and 59 years old who received an inactivated influenza vaccine. Donor details come from another sample of the same person, matched by shared clones.

This clonotype was seen a few times. This chain connects TRBV2 to TRBJ2-3, with 9 bases fitting TRBD1. Germline CDR1 and CDR2: SNHLY and FYNNEI. CDR3 length: 15 amino acids. J was trimmed by 3 bases and V by 4 bases; bases with no gene match: 5. The CDR3 here is CASSGRDRATDTQYF. The CDR3 DNA follows: TGTGCCAGCAGTGGCCGGGACAGGGCAACAGATACGCAGTATTTT.

This clonotype was detected many times. This sequence joins TRBV20-1 and TRBJ2-7; 13 bases are a match to TRBD2. The J segment lost 7 bases and the V segment lost 5 bases, leaving 8 bases of the junction unmatched. The germline V gene encodes CDR1 DFQATT and CDR2 SNEGSKA (reference sequence). The CDR3 is 14 amino acids. This CDR3 is CSADGLAGEREQYF. CDR3 nucleotides: TGCAGTGCTGATGGACTAGCGGGAGAGCGTGAGCAGTACTTC.

The chain uses TRBV19 and TRBJ2-1; no clear D. V lost 3 bases to trimming and J lost 5 bases, with 17 bases between them. Looked up from germline, CDR1 is LNHDA and CDR2 is SQIVND (reference sequence). The length of the CDR3 is 16 residues. The CDR3 DNA is TGTGCCAGTAGTATTTTCTGGCAGCCATACAACAATGAGCAGTTCTTC. This translates into CASSIFWQPYNNEQFF.

This clonotype was seen more than once but under ten times. This chain connects TRBV4-1 to TRBJ2-5; 13 positions agree with TRBD2. V shed 2 bases, J shed 3 bases, and the junction held 6 bases outside the gene matches. The CDR3 loop spans 17 amino acids. The germline gives CDR1 MGHRA, CDR2 YSYEKL. The CDR3 DNA reads as TGCGCCAGCAGCCAAAGAACTAGCGGGGGGGCCGAAGAGACCCAGTACTTC. Residues: CASSQRTSGGAEETQYF.

This clonotype showed up just a few times. The CDR3 sequence is CASSFWDRQTDTQYF. The CDR3 bases are TGTGCCAGCAGCTTCTGGGACAGGCAGACAGATACGCAGTATTTT. The chain employs TRBV7-2 and TRBJ2-3; 8 bases line up with TRBD1. CDR1 SGHTA and CDR2 FQGNSA come from the germline V gene. J lost 3 bases, V lost 3 bases, and 5 bases had no gene match. The CDR3 spans 15 residues.

This chain joins TRBV7-9 and TRBJ2-7; 8 bases line up with TRBD2. J lost 6 bases, V lost 5 bases, and 12 bases had no gene match. Germline CDR1 is SEHNR and CDR2 is FQNEAQ (reference sequence). The CDR3 has 15 residues. CDR3: CASSIFLGGEGEQYF. The CDR3 DNA reads as TGTGCCAGCAGCATTTTTCTCGGGGGGGAAGGCGAGCAGTACTTC.

Many counts were recorded for this clonotype. This rearrangement joins TRBV3-1 to TRBJ1-4; TRBD1 matches 8 bases. The CDR3 loop spans 15 amino acids. With 0 bases clipped from V and 5 bases from J, the junction kept 2 bases outside the gene matches. Germline V gives CDR1 LGHDT, CDR2 YNNKEL (reference sequence). The CDR3 spells CASSQDGTGNEKLFF. In DNA form, the CDR3 reads TGTGCCAGCAGCCAAGACGGGACAGGCAATGAAAAACTGTTTTTT.

This clonotype has more than one count but fewer than ten. The chain joins TRBV10-3 to TRBJ2-2; 9 bases agree with TRBD1. CDR1 and CDR2 (germline): ENHRY, SYGVKD. Trimming took 6 bases from V and 6 from J; bases not matched to a gene: 11. CDR3 length equals 16 residues. The CDR3, as DNA: TGTGCCATCAGCAACAGGGGGCTAGATAGCGCCGGGGAGCTGTTTTTT. This encodes CAISNRGLDSAGELFF.

This clonotype was counted a few times. The gene calls are TRBV29-1 and TRBJ2-3; D gene uncertain. This CDR3 region has 14 residues. CDR1 SQVTM and CDR2 ANQGSEA come from the germline V gene. V lost 1 base, J lost 2 bases, and 10 bases lay in between. In DNA, the CDR3 is TGCAGCGTTGAAGGTGATCACGACACAGATACGCAGTATTTT. Translated: CSVEGDHDTDTQYF.

A few counts support this clonotype. The chain uses TRBV4-2 and TRBJ2-1; 7 nucleotides line up with TRBD2. The V segment lost 4 bases and the J segment 2 bases; nucleotides outside the gene matches: 5. Germline CDR1 and CDR2: LGHNA and YNFKEQ. The CDR3 has 15 residues. For the CDR3, the DNA is TGTGCCAGCAGCCCGGCCGGGACTACCTACAATGAGCAGTTCTTC. It encodes CASSPAGTTYNEQFF.

The chain couples TRBV28 to TRBJ2-7, with 12 bases identical to TRBD2. CDR3 length equals 16 residues. V was pared by 3 bases and J by 7 bases, with 10 bases of the junction left unmatched. Looked up from germline, CDR1 is MDHEN and CDR2 is SYDVKM. The CDR3 region is CASSLAQGLAGREQYF. CDR3 sequence (DNA): TGTGCCAGCAGTTTGGCACAAGGACTAGCGGGGCGGGAGCAGTACTTC.

This rearrangement joins TRBV12-3 or TRBV12-4 to TRBJ2-7; the D gene is possibly TRBD1 (5 bases). Deletions cut 4 bases from V and 9 bases from J, with 16 bases between. The CDR3 covers 13 residues. CDR3 DNA: TGTGCCAGCAGTTCGGACACCCTCTGGGGGCAGTACTTC. Its protein is CASSSDTLWGQYF.

This clonotype has just a few counts. This chain uses TRBV7-9 with TRBJ2-6; TRBD1 matches 10 bases. This CDR3 comprises 17 residues. The ends lost 7 bases at V and 4 bases at J; junction bases unmatched: 10. Germline V gene data show CDR1 as SEHNR and CDR2 as FQNEAQ (reference sequence). The CDR3 DNA sequence: TGTGCCAGCACCCACGGGACAGGGGTGTCAGGGGCCAACGTCCTGACTTTC. Encoded protein: CASTHGTGVSGANVLTF.

J is TRBJ2-3 and V is TRBV18; 12 bases are a match to TRBD1. V gave up 7 bases and J gave up 2 bases; unmatched junction bases: 7. This CDR3 contains 16 residues. Germline V gene data show CDR1 as KGHSH and CDR2 as LQKENI. The CDR3 sequence: CASFPGQGAITDTQYF. The CDR3 nucleotides are TGTGCCAGCTTTCCGGGACAGGGGGCCATCACAGATACGCAGTATTTT. Full variable domain (outside the CDR3, taken from reference TRBV18 and TRBJ2-3): NAGVMQNPRHLVRRRGQEARLRCSPMKGHSHVYWYRQLPEEGLKFMVYLQKENIIDESGMPKERFSAEFPKEGPSILRIQQVVRGDSAAYFCASFPGQGAITDTQYFGPGTRLTVL.

This clonotype has a handful of counts. The CDR3 here is CATSDLRVAGASDTQYF. The CDR3 coding sequence is TGTGCCACCAGTGATTTGCGGGTAGCGGGAGCTTCGGATACGCAGTATTTT. The rearrangement uses TRBV24-1 and TRBJ2-3; 9 bases agree with TRBD2. J gave up 6 bases and V 0 bases, and 9 bases lay outside the gene matches. The CDR3 sequence is 17 residues long. Germline V gene lookup returns CDR1 KGHDR and CDR2 SFDVKD.

This clonotype has a count of ten or more. The DNA of the CDR3 is TGTGCCAGCAGCCCCGGTTTTCTAGCGGGAGCAGAGACCCAGTACTTC. It translates to CASSPGFLAGAETQYF. The chain has TRBV7-8 and TRBJ2-5; 10 bases align to TRBD2. This CDR3 contains 16 residues. The trim removed 5 bases at V and 4 bases at J, leaving 10 bases unmatched. CDR1 SGHVS and CDR2 FQNEAQ come from the germline V gene.

This sequence joins TRBV19 and TRBJ1-1; no definite D call. Germline CDR1 and CDR2: LNHDA and SQIVND (reference sequence). Trimming cost V 0 bases and J 5 bases, with 10 bases left between them. CDR3 length equals 14 residues. CDR3: CASSIDTGRTEAFF. The CDR3 DNA reads as TGTGCCAGTAGTATAGATACCGGTCGGACTGAAGCTTTCTTT.

This clonotype was seen more than once but under ten times. The V gene is TRBV20-1, the J gene TRBJ2-1; D is uncertain. CDR3 length: 13 residues. V was trimmed by 8 bases and J by 4 bases, leaving 15 bases between them. Germline CDR1 and CDR2: DFQATT and SNEGSKA (reference sequence). The CDR3 is CSTPMLDYNEQFF. The CDR3, as DNA: TGCAGTACCCCGATGCTGGATTACAATGAGCAGTTCTTC.

This rearrangement joins TRBV2 to TRBJ1-1, with unresolved D. Germline V gives CDR1 SNHLY, CDR2 FYNNEI. There are 11 residues in the CDR3. The V and J ends lost 8 bases and 2 bases respectively, with 6 bases between them. The CDR3 sequence: CASLENTEAFF. CDR3 nucleotide sequence: TGTGCCAGCCTGGAAAACACTGAAGCTTTCTTT.